One sample yielded the 17 T cell receptor beta chains listed below, sequenced in a study of patients and donors after allogeneic stem cell transplantation. In TCRdb, the RT-PCR reads were re-called with MiXCR into one record per CDR3 protein. Here the sample spans approximately 200,000 distinct CDR3 sequences, more than 35% being singletons. The material sequenced was blood, either unsorted or a sorted T cell fraction (not recorded which). Every receptor here comes from a human donor who was either an allogeneic HSCT recipient or a stem cell or donor lymphocyte infusion donor (not recorded which). It is not recorded whose cells these are; they may come from a transplant donor.

This clonotype was counted a few times. The V call is TRBV7-9, the J call TRBJ2-7; unclear D gene. Trimming left V 0 bases short and J 0 bases short, with 15 bases between. The CDR3 covers 17 residues. CDR1 and CDR2 (germline): SEHNR, FQNEAQ (reference sequence). The CDR3 region has the DNA TGTGCCAGCAGCTTAGCGGCCGGGCCCCCAAGCTCCTACGAGCAGTACTTC. It codes for CASSLAAGPPSSYEQYF.

This clonotype came up a few times. The V gene is TRBV6-2 or TRBV6-3, the J gene TRBJ1-1; 9 bases line up with TRBD1. The CDR3 consists of 16 residues. Per the germline V gene, CDR1 is MNHEY and CDR2 is SVGEGT. Trimming cost V 4 bases and J 0 bases; bases outside gene matches: 6. CDR3 residues: CASSSHRGPLNTEAFF. The CDR3 DNA is TGTGCCAGCAGTTCACACAGGGGGCCTCTGAACACTGAAGCTTTCTTT.

The rearrangement links TRBV18 to TRBJ2-2; 8 bases align to TRBD1. The V and J ends lost 3 bases and 1 base, in that order; junction bases with no gene match: 7. The CDR3 runs 17 residues. Germline CDR1 reads KGHSH; CDR2 reads LQKENI. CDR3 residues: CASSPRRQGMNTGELFF. The CDR3 nucleotides read TGTGCCAGCTCACCCCGACGACAGGGGATGAACACCGGGGAGCTGTTTTTT.

This clonotype occurred a few times. The genes are TRBV18 and TRBJ1-4; 9 bases fit TRBD1. CDR1 and CDR2 from the germline V gene are KGHSH and LQKENI. The V and J ends lost 1 base and 7 bases, in that order; junction bases with no gene match: 4. CDR3 length equals 15 residues. CDR3 sequence: CASSPRGQGGEKLFF. DNA of the CDR3: TGTGCCAGCTCACCACGGGGACAGGGAGGTGAAAAACTGTTTTTT. Together with reference TRBV18 and TRBJ1-4, the CDR3 gives the full variable domain: NAGVMQNPRHLVRRRGQEARLRCSPMKGHSHVYWYRQLPEEGLKFMVYLQKENIIDESGMPKERFSAEFPKEGPSILRIQQVVRGDSAAYFCASSPRGQGGEKLFFGSGTQLSVL.

There are a few counts of this clonotype. The chain recombines TRBV6-6 with TRBJ1-1, with 7 bases matching TRBD1. The germline CDR1 and CDR2 sequences are MNHNY and SVGAGI (reference sequence). The junction had 4 bases not matched to a gene; V was cut back by 2 bases and J by 4 bases. The CDR3 loop spans 14 amino acids. The CDR3 nucleotides are TGTGCCAGCAGTTACCCCGACAGGGTCACTGAAGCTTTCTTT. Protein sequence: CASSYPDRVTEAFF.

The rearrangement uses TRBV5-1 and TRBJ2-5; 8 bases are shared with TRBD2. The germline gives CDR1 SGHRS, CDR2 YFSETQ. With 0 bases clipped from V and 3 bases from J, the junction kept 10 bases outside the gene matches. The CDR3 consists of 17 residues. CDR3 nucleotide sequence: TGCGCCAGCAGCTTGGCCCGGACGAGCGGGGGAGAAGAGACCCAGTACTTC. This sequence encodes CASSLARTSGGEETQYF.

The CDR3, as DNA: TGCAGTGCTAGATTCGTTGGGGATGAGCAGTTCTTC. Its protein product is CSARFVGDEQFF. This chain joins TRBV20-1 and TRBJ2-1; D is unresolved. Trimming removed 2 bases at V and 8 bases at J, with 10 bases between. The CDR3 length is 12 residues. Germline V gene data show CDR1 as DFQATT and CDR2 as SNEGSKA (reference sequence).

Only a few counts were recorded for this clonotype. The chain is built from TRBV27 and TRBJ1-2; a weak D match, TRBD1 (6 bases). The V end lost 1 base, the J end lost 4 bases, and 10 bases lay between the germline ends. Germline V gene data show CDR1 as MNHEY and CDR2 as SMNVEV (reference sequence). The CDR3 extends over 14 amino acids. The CDR3 protein is CASSLYREAYGYTF. The CDR3 bases are TGTGCCAGCAGTTTATACAGGGAGGCCTATGGCTACACCTTC.

The chain recombines TRBV7-2 with TRBJ1-1; no reliable D call. The V and J ends lost 1 base and 3 bases respectively, with 9 bases between them. The CDR3 is made up of 14 amino acids. Germline CDR1 is SGHTA and CDR2 is FQGNSA. CDR3 amino acids: CASSLDSSYTEAFF. Written as DNA, the CDR3 is TGTGCCAGCAGCTTAGACAGCTCATACACTGAAGCTTTCTTT. Full variable domain (outside the CDR3, taken from reference TRBV7-2 and TRBJ1-1): GAGVSQSPSNKVTEKGKDVELRCDPISGHTALYWYRQSLGQGLEFLIYFQGNSAPDKSGLPSDRFSAERTGGSVSTLTIQRTQQEDSAVYLCASSLDSSYTEAFFGQGTRLTVV.

The rearrangement links TRBV12-3 or TRBV12-4 to TRBJ1-1, with unresolved D. V lost 5 bases to trimming and J lost 4 bases, with 8 bases between them. The CDR3 totals 12 residues. CDR3 residues: CASSPYRTEAFF. CDR3 sequence (DNA): TGTGCCAGCAGTCCCTACCGCACTGAAGCTTTCTTT.

The chain carries TRBV4-1 and TRBJ2-1; TRBD1 or TRBD2 may be the D gene (6 bases each). V was pared by 4 bases and J by 5 bases, with 12 bases between. CDR3 length equals 14 residues. From germline, CDR1 is MGHRA and CDR2 YSYEKL. CDR3 residues: CASSPSGAHNEQFF. CDR3 sequence (DNA): TGCGCCAGCAGCCCTTCGGGGGCCCACAATGAGCAGTTCTTC.

The chain recombines TRBV3-1 with TRBJ1-6, with 8 positions matching TRBD1. V shed 4 bases, J shed 11 bases, and the junction held 1 base outside the gene matches. The CDR3 length is 12 residues. In germline, CDR1 is LGHDT, CDR2 YNNKEL (reference sequence). The CDR3 protein is CASSRQGTPLHF. As DNA, the CDR3 is TGTGCCAGCAGCCGACAGGGGACACCCCTCCACTTT.

This clonotype appeared a few times. The chain carries TRBV12-3 or TRBV12-4 and TRBJ1-2; TRBD1 agrees at 7 bases. The trim removed 5 bases at V and 2 bases at J, leaving 8 bases unmatched. The CDR3 runs 15 residues. CDR3: CASSTTTGSNYGYTF. DNA of the CDR3: TGTGCCAGCAGTACTACGACAGGGTCGAACTATGGCTACACCTTC.

V gene TRBV2 combines with J gene TRBJ2-2; no clear D. Germline CDR1 and CDR2: SNHLY and FYNNEI. V was cut by 6 bases and J by 1 base, with 12 bases left in between. The CDR3 is 15 residues long. CDR3: CASRGKGRNTGELFF. The CDR3 coding sequence is TGTGCCAGCAGGGGTAAAGGAAGGAACACCGGGGAGCTGTTTTTT.

The chain joins TRBV7-9 to TRBJ1-4; 9 bases are shared with TRBD1. V trimming: 3 bases; J trimming: 8 bases; junction bases outside the gene matches: 7. This CDR3 region has 15 residues. In germline, CDR1 is SEHNR, CDR2 FQNEAQ (reference sequence). This chain's CDR3 is CASSFGTGNGEKLFF. CDR3 nucleotide sequence: TGTGCCAGCAGCTTCGGGACAGGGAATGGGGAAAAACTGTTTTTT.

This rearrangement joins TRBV27 to TRBJ1-2, with 9 bases that match TRBD1. Germline loops: CDR1 MNHEY, CDR2 SMNVEV (reference sequence). J gave up 10 bases and V 6 bases, and 18 bases lay outside the gene matches. The CDR3 is 16 amino acids. The CDR3 DNA reads as TGTGCCAGCAGCCTTATCCCCTCGGACAGGGGACTGCCCTACACCTTC. Encoded protein: CASSLIPSDRGLPYTF.

There are a few counts of this clonotype. The chain links TRBV7-9 to TRBJ2-1; TRBD2 matches at 10 bases. The V segment lost 1 base and the J segment 1 base; nucleotides outside the gene matches: 1. The CDR3 consists of 16 residues. Germline-derived CDR1 and CDR2 are SEHNR and FQNEAQ (reference sequence). The CDR3 loop is CASSLDSGGSYNEQFF. The CDR3 DNA follows: TGTGCCAGCAGCTTAGATAGCGGGGGGTCCTACAATGAGCAGTTCTTC.